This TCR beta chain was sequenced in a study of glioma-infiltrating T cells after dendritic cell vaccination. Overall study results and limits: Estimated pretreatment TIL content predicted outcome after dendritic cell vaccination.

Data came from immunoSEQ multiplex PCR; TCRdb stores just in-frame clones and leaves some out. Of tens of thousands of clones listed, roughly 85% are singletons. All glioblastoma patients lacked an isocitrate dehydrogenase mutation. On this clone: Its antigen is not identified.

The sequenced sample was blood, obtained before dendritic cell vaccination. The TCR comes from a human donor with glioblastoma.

CDR3 nucleotide sequence: TGTGCCAGCAGCTTAGACCTATCCGTAGGCTACACCTTC. Amino acids: CASSLDLSVGYTF. This sequence joins TRBV7-9 and TRBJ1-2, with no clear D. This CDR3 spans 13 amino acids. CDR1 is SEHNR, CDR2 FQNEAQ, per germline (reference sequence). Trimming took off 1 base at V and 8 bases at J, with 11 bases between the two ends.